The clone carrying this T cell receptor beta chain was observed many times. The antigen remains unidentified. One entry per CDR3 protein results from TCRdb running MiXCR on the 5' RACE reads. The sample lists around 490,000 distinct CDR3 sequences, 13% to 15% occurring once. The CDR3 totals 11 residues. V lost 3 bases to trimming and J lost 5 bases, with 4 bases between them. These data originate in a study of identical twins. Study-wide points: Beta out-of-frame sequences showed weaker excess twin sharing. Not following the same donors, the study drew its conclusions from cross-sectional statistical analysis.

These data also formed part of another study, on yellow fever vaccine responses in identical twins.

The receptor was derived from a woman aged 18-35 years in good health. The chain recombines TRBV12-3 or TRBV12-4 with TRBJ1-2; D is undetermined. The sample comprised CD4+ T cells sorted from blood. The CDR3 bases are TGTGCCAGCAGTTTTGGTTATGGCTACACCTTC. This gives the protein CASSFGYGYTF.